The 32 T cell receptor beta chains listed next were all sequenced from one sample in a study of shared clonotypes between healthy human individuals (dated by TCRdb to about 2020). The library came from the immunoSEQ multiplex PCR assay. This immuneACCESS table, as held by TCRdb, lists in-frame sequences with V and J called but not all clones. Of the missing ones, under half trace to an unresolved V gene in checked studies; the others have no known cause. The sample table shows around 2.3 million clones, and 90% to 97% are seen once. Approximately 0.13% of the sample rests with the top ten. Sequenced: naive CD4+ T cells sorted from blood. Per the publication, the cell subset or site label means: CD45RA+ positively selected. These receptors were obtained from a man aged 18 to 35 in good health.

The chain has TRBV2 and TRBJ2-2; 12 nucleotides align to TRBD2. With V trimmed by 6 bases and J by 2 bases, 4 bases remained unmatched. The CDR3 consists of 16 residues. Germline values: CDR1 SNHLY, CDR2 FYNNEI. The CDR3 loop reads CASRGLAGLNTGELFF. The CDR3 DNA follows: TGTGCCAGCAGAGGACTAGCGGGGTTAAACACCGGGGAGCTGTTTTTT.

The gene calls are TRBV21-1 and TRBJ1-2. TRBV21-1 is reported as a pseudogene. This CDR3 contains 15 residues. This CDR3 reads CASSKVEILNYGYTF. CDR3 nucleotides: TGTGCCAGCAGCAAGGTTGAAATACTAAACTATGGCTACACCTTC.

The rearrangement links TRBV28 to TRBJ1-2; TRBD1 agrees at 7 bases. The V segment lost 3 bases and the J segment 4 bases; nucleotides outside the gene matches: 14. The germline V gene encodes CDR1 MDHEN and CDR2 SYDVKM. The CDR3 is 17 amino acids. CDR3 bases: TGTGCCAGCAGTTTGGGGGGACAGCCCAAAAACCTCTATGGCTACACCTTC. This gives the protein CASSLGGQPKNLYGYTF.

In DNA, the CDR3 is TGTGCCAGCAGTGATAGAGGCGAGCAGTACTTC. Translated, it gives CASSDRGEQYF. The chain couples TRBV6-5 to TRBJ2-7; D remains unclear. Germline-derived CDR1 and CDR2 are MNHEY and SVGAGI. V was clipped by 5 bases and J by 6 bases, with 8 bases between them. This CDR3 has 11 amino acids.

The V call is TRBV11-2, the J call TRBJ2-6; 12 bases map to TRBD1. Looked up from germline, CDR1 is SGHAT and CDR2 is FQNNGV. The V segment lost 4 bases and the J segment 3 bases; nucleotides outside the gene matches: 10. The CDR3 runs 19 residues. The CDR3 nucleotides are TGTGCCAGCAGCTCCTACCGGGACAGGGGGCGATTTGGGGCCAACGTCCTGACTTTC. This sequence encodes CASSSYRDRGRFGANVLTF.

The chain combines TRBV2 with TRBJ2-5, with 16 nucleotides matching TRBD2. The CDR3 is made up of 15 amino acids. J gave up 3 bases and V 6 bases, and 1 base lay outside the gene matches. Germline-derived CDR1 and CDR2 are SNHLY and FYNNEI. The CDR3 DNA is TGTGCCAGCAGCGGGACTAGCGGGAGGGAAGAGACCCAGTACTTC. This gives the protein CASSGTSGREETQYF.

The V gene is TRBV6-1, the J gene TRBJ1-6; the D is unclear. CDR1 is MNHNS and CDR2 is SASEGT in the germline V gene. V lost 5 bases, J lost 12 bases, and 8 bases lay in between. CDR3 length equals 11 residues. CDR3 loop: CASSHGEPLHF. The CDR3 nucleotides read TGTGCCAGCAGTCACGGGGAACCCCTCCACTTT.

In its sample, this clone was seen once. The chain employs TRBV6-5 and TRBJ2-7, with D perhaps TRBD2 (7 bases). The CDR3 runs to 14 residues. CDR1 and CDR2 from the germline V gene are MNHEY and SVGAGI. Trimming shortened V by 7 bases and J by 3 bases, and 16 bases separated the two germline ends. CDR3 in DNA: TGTGCCAGCACCATCGACGGGGGGCACTACGAGCAGTACTTC. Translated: CASTIDGGHYEQYF.

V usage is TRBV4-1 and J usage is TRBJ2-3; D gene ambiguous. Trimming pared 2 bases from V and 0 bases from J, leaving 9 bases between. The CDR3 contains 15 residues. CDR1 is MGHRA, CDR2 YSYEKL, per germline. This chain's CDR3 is CASSQPPTSTDTQYF. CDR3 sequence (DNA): TGCGCCAGCAGCCAACCACCCACTAGCACAGATACGCAGTATTTT.

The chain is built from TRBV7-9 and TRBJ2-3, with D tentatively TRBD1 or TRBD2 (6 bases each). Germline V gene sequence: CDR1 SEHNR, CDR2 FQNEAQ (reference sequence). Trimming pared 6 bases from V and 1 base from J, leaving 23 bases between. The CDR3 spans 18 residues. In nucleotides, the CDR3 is TGTGCCAGCAGACGGAAAGGAGGGGGTTATACGGGCACAGATACGCAGTATTTT. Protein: CASRRKGGGYTGTDTQYF.

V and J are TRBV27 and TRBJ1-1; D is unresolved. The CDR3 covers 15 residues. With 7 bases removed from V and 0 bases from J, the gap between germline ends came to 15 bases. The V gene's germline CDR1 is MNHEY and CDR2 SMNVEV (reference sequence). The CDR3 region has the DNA TGTGCCAGCAACCCCCAAAGGGATGTGAACACTGAAGCTTTCTTT. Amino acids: CASNPQRDVNTEAFF.

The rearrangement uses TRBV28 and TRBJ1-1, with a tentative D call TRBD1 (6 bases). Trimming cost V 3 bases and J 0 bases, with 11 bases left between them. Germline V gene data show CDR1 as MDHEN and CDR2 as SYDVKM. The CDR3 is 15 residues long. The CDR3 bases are TGTGCCAGCAGTTTCAAGAGGGGGATGAACACTGAAGCTTTCTTT. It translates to CASSFKRGMNTEAFF.

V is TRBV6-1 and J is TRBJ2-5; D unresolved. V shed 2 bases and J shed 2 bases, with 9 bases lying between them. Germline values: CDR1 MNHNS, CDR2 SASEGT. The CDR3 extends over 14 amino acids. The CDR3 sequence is CASSERAIQETQYF. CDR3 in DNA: TGTGCCAGCAGTGAACGGGCAATTCAAGAGACCCAGTACTTC.

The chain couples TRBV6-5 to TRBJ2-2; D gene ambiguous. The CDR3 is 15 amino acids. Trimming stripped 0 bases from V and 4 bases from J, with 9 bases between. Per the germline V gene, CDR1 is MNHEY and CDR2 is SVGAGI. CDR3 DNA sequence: TGTGCCAGCAGTTACTCGTGGCGCGGCACCGGGGAGCTGTTTTTT. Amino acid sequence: CASSYSWRGTGELFF.

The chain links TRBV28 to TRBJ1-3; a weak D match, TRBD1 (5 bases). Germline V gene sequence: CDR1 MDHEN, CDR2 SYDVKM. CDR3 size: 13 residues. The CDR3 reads CAARTSGRNTIYF. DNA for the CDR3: TGTGCAGCCCGAACCTCAGGGCGAAACACCATATATTTT.

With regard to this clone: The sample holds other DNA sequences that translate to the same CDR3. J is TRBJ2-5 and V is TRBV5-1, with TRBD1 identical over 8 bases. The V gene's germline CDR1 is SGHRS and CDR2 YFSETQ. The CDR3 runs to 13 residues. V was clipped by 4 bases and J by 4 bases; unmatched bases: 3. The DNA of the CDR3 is TGCGCCAGCAGCCCAGGGGGCGGAGAGACCCAGTACTTC. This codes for CASSPGGGETQYF.

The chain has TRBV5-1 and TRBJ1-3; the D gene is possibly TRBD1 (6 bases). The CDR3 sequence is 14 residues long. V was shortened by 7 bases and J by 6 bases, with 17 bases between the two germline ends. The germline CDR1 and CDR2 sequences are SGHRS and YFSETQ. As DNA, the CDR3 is TGCGCCAGCCGACCTGGAGGGGACACAAACACCATATATTTT. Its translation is CASRPGGDTNTIYF.

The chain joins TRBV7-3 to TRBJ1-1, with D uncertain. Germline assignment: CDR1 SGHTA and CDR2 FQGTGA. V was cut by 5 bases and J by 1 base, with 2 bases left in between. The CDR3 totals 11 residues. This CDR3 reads CASSRNTEAFF. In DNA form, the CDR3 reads TGTGCCAGCAGCCGGAACACTGAAGCTTTCTTT.

This chain's CDR3 is CASSQGQGRSYNEQFF. CDR3 nucleotide sequence: TGTGCCAGCAGCCAAGGACAGGGAAGGTCCTACAATGAGCAGTTCTTC. The chain joins TRBV7-3 to TRBJ2-1, with TRBD1 matching over 8 bases. CDR1 is SGHTA, CDR2 FQGTGA, per germline. The CDR3 has 16 residues. After removal of 5 bases from V and 1 base from J, the junction contained 7 bases not matched to a gene.

CDR3 DNA: TGTGCCAGCAGCTGGACCTTTAAGACAGGGAGCCACGAGCAGTACTTC. The encoded protein is CASSWTFKTGSHEQYF. The V call is TRBV5-6, the J call TRBJ2-7; 7 bases match TRBD1. CDR3 length: 16 residues. CDR1 and CDR2 from the germline V gene are SGHDT and YYEEEE. V lost 3 bases, J lost 5 bases, and 14 bases stayed unmatched.

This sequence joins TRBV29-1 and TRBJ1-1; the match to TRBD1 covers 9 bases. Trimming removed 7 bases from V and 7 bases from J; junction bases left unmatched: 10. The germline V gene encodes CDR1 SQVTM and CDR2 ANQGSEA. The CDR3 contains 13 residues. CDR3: CSGTSTGGGEAFF. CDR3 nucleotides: TGCAGCGGCACAAGCACAGGGGGCGGTGAAGCTTTCTTT.

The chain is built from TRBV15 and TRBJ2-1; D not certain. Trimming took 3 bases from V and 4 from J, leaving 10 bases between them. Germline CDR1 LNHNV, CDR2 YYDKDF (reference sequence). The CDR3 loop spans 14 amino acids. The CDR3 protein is CATSRKPSYNEQFF. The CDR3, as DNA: TGTGCCACCAGCAGGAAGCCTTCGTACAATGAGCAGTTCTTC.

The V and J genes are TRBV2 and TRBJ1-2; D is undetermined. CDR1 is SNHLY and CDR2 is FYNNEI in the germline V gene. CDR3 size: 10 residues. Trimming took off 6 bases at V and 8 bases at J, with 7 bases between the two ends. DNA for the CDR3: TGTGCCAGCAGGAATGGGGGCTACACCTTC. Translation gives CASRNGGYTF.

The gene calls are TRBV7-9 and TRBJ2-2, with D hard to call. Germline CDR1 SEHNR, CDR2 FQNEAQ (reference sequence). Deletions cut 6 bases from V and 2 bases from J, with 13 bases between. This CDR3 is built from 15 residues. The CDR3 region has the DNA TGTGCCAGCAGTTTTTTTGCAGGAAACACCGGGGAGCTGTTTTTT. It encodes CASSFFAGNTGELFF.

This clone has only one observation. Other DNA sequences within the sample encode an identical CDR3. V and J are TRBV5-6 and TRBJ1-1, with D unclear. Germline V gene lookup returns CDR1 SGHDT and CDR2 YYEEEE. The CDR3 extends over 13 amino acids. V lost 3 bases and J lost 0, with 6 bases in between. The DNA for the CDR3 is TGTGCCAGCAGCTCTCCATTGAACACTGAAGCTTTCTTT. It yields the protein CASSSPLNTEAFF.

The CDR3 DNA reads as TGCAGCGTTGAAGGCCAGTCGGACGGGGACTATGGCTACACCTTC. Its translation is CSVEGQSDGDYGYTF. J is TRBJ1-2 and V is TRBV29-1; no reliable D call. From germline, CDR1 is SQVTM and CDR2 ANQGSEA. There are 15 residues in the CDR3. Between the trimmed V and J ends, which lost 1 base and 3 bases, there was a span of 15 bases.

The CDR3 DNA is TGTGCCAGCAGTGACCCTAGCGGGAGACGAGAGACCCAGTACTTC. Translation: CASSDPSGRRETQYF. The gene calls are TRBV2 and TRBJ2-5; 10 nucleotides agree with TRBD2. The CDR3 has 15 residues. The V gene end was trimmed by 3 bases and the J gene end by 4 bases; junction bases not matched to a gene: 5. The germline V gene encodes CDR1 SNHLY and CDR2 FYNNEI. The entire variable domain, with the rest obtained from reference TRBV2 and TRBJ2-5, is as follows: EPEVTQTPSHQVTQMGQEVILRCVPISNHLYFYWYRQILGQKVEFLVSFYNNEISEKSEIFDDQFSVERPDGSNFTLKIRSTKLEDSAMYFCASSDPSGRRETQYFGPGTRLLVL.

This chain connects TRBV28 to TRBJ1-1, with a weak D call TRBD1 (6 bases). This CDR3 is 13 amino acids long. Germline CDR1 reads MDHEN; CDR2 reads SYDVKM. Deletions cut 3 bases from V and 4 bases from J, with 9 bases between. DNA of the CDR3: TGTGCCAGCAGTTTGGGGGCGCCCACTGAAGCTTTCTTT. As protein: CASSLGAPTEAFF.

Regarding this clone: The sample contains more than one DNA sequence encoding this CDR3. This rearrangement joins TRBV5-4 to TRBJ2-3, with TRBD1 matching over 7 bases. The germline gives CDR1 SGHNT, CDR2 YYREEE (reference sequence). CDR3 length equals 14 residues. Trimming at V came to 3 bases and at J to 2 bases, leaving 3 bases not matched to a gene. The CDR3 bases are TGTGCCAGCAGCTCAGGGGGATACACAGATACGCAGTATTTT. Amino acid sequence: CASSSGGYTDTQYF.

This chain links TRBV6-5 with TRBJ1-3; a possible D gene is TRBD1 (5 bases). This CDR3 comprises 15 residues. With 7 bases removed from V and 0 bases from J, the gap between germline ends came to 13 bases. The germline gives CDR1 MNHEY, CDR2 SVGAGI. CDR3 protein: CASTRGDFSGNTIYF. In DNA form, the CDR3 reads TGTGCCAGCACCAGAGGGGATTTCTCTGGAAACACCATATATTTT.

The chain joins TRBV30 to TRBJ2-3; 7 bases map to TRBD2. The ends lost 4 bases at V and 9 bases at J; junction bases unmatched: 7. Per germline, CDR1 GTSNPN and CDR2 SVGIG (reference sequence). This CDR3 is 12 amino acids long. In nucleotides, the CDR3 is TGTGCCTGGACACCGGGGGGAGGAACGCAGTATTTT. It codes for CAWTPGGGTQYF.

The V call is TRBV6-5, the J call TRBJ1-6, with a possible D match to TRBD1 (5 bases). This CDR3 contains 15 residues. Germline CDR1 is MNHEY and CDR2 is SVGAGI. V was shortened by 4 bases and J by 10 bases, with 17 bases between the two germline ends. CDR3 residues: CASSSFSGVWSPLHF. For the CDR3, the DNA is TGTGCCAGCAGTTCGTTCTCGGGGGTGTGGTCACCCCTCCACTTT.